The rows below give T cell receptor beta chains drawn from one sample of a study of blood T cell repertoires in COVID-19. Produced via immunoSEQ multiplex PCR; TCRdb's table is partial and in-frame only. Of approximately 180,000 clones listed, more than 75% are singletons. Source material: peripheral blood. The receptors originated from a man aged 35 to 55 with active or convalescent COVID-19. Each CDR3 is given with its conserved first and last residue. Clone size is stated in some rows and not others, as once, few, many or a class when expanded.

TRBJ2-7	-	TRBV19	CASSISSGELSYEQYF
TRBJ2-7	-	TRBV18	CASSPLPGTSGGSYEQYF
TRBJ1-5	once	TRBV27	CASSLSGGFNQPQHF
TRBJ1-1	-	TRBV5-4	CASSIGSLRTGIVAFF
TRBJ2-7	-	TRBV6-5	CASSFPGKPYEQYF
TRBJ1-2	-	TRBV19	CASSILNSLEVGYTF
TRBJ2-7	-	TRBV19	CASSPAGSYEQYF
TRBJ1-5	-	TRBV2	CASSEARGNSQPQHF
TRBJ1-2	-	TRBV9	CASSGPDRVYYGYTF
TRBJ2-7	once	TRBV9	CASSVGQGTYEQYF
TRBJ1-5	-	TRBV9	CASSVDVRQPQHF
TRBJ1-1	-	TRBV5-1	CASSLPGHGFEAFF
TRBJ1-4	-	TRBV2	CASSAGTTNEKLFF
TRBJ1-2	-	TRBV12-3/TRBV12-4	CASSLFDRGYTF
TRBJ1-2	-	TRBV7-8	CASSPTGQGSNYGYTF
TRBJ2-2	once	TRBV5-6	CASSKDRGGTGELFF
TRBJ1-3	-	TRBV30	CAGGWPVGNTIYF
TRBJ2-2	-	TRBV6-2/TRBV6-3	CASSQPGQGNTGELFF
TRBJ2-1	-	TRBV11-3	CASSFGLNYNEQFF
TRBJ2-7	-	TRBV3-1/TRBV3-2	CASSQRGTYEQYF
TRBJ2-2	once	TRBV7-3	CASSLNQGGRRANTGELFF
TRBJ2-7	once	TRBV1	CTSSQGSGRVSSYEQYF
TRBJ2-1	-	TRBV11-2	CASSLAKTSGGSLLNEQFF
TRBJ2-1	-	TRBV3-1/TRBV3-2	CASSQEGLAGLYVGKFF
TRBJ1-5	-	TRBV21-1	CASSKGGGHGNQPQHF
TRBJ2-1	once	TRBV2	CASNSDPARPYNEQFF
TRBJ2-3	-	TRBV27	CASSLSDITDTQYF
TRBJ2-1	-	TRBV9	CASSVRRQGAGNEQFF
TRBJ1-6	-	TRBV7-9	CASSLGGGSSYNSPLHF
TRBJ2-7	-	TRBV5-8	CASSRRVRGEQYF
TRBJ1-2	-	TRBV27	CASSTIRRGTYGYTF